These T cell receptor beta chains were read from a single sample in a study of CD8 T cells in Susac syndrome. TCRdb re-called the immunoSEQ multiplex PCR reads with MiXCR, one entry per CDR3 protein. The sample includes fewer than 250,000 distinct CDR3 sequences, under 95% of them seen just once. Input material: CD4+ T cells from PBMCs. All receptors come from a human donor in good health. Each CDR3 is given with its conserved first and last residue. D genes are given only for firm matches. Where a row states a size, it is once, few, many or the class of an expanded clone; other rows omit it.

15	TRBV19	TRBJ1-1	NA	NA	CASSIGLGTSTEAFF	TGTGCCAGTAGTATAGGACTGGGGACGAGCACTGAAGCTTTCTTT
15	TRBV5-1	TRBJ2-2	NA	NA	CASSLVRTDTGELFF	TGCGCCAGCAGCTTGGTTAGGACTGACACCGGGGAGCTGTTTTTT
13	TRBV5-4	TRBJ1-1	few	NA	CASSLTGEGEAFF	TGTGCCAGCAGCTTAACGGGAGAGGGGGAAGCTTTCTTT
14	TRBV6-1	TRBJ2-5	few	NA	CASRGVGAQETQYF	TGTGCCAGCAGGGGGGTAGGAGCTCAAGAGACCCAGTACTTC
14	TRBV7-9	TRBJ2-2	NA	NA	CASSLTGDTGELFF	TGTGCCAGCAGCTTAACCGGCGACACCGGGGAGCTGTTTTTT
15	TRBV12-3/TRBV12-4	TRBJ1-6	NA	NA	CASSLSGALDSPLHF	TGTGCCAGCAGTTTATCAGGGGCGTTGGATTCACCCCTCCACTTT
13	TRBV12-3/TRBV12-4	TRBJ2-2	NA	NA	CASSLNTGRELFF	TGTGCCAGCAGTCTCAACACGGGGCGAGAGCTGTTTTTT
13	TRBV29-1	TRBJ1-6	NA	NA	CSVARGEDSPLHF	TGCAGCGTTGCTAGGGGCGAGGATTCACCCCTCCACTTT
13	TRBV7-2	TRBJ1-2	NA	NA	CASSLASSFSYTF	TGTGCCAGCAGCTTAGCCTCTTCCTTCAGCTACACCTTC
17	TRBV3-1	TRBJ1-2	once	TRBD1	CASSQERGTGISYGYTF	TGTGCCAGCAGCCAAGAGAGGGGGACAGGGATATCCTATGGCTACACCTTC
14	TRBV20-1	TRBJ2-3	once	TRBD2	CSAVSGLSTDTQYF	TGCAGTGCTGTATCGGGACTAAGCACAGATACGCAGTATTTT
14	TRBV28	TRBJ2-7	NA	TRBD1	CASRGGTGLYEQYF	TGTGCCAGCAGGGGCGGGACAGGGTTGTACGAGCAGTACTTC
16	TRBV7-2	TRBJ2-1	NA	TRBD2	CASSWDRLAVYNEQFF	TGTGCCAGCAGCTGGGATCGACTAGCGGTTTACAATGAGCAGTTCTTC
15	TRBV18	TRBJ1-1	NA	NA	CASSEFLRLNTEAFF	TGTGCCAGCTCAGAGTTTTTGAGATTGAACACTGAAGCTTTCTTT
11	TRBV5-1	TRBJ1-4	NA	NA	CASRGNEKLFF	TGCGCCAGCAGGGGAAATGAAAAACTGTTTTTT
13	TRBV29-1	TRBJ1-1	NA	NA	CSVWTGDNTEAFF	TGCAGCGTGTGGACGGGGGATAACACTGAAGCTTTCTTT
15	TRBV19	TRBJ2-1	NA	TRBD2	CASNLLAGAGGEQFF	TGTGCCAGTAATCTTTTAGCGGGGGCCGGAGGTGAGCAGTTCTTC
14	TRBV28	TRBJ2-5	NA	NA	CASSQGTQRETQYF	TGTGCCAGCAGCCAAGGGACTCAAAGGGAGACCCAGTACTTC
16	TRBV19	TRBJ1-5	NA	TRBD1	CASQTVGQTFNQPQHF	TGTGCCAGTCAAACCGTGGGACAGACATTCAATCAGCCCCAGCATTTT
14	TRBV29-1	TRBJ2-7	NA	TRBD1	CSVEDSGTGVEQYF	TGCAGCGTTGAAGATTCCGGGACAGGGGTCGAGCAGTACTTC
15	TRBV12-3/TRBV12-4	TRBJ2-7	NA	TRBD1	CASSDRGRAPYEQYF	TGTGCCAGCAGCGACAGGGGGCGAGCCCCCTACGAGCAGTACTTC
14	TRBV18	TRBJ1-5	NA	TRBD1	CASSPRGQDQPQHF	TGTGCCAGCTCACCAAGGGGGCAGGATCAGCCCCAGCATTTT
16	TRBV7-9	TRBJ1-4	NA	NA	CASSSQRGSTNEKLFF	TGTGCCAGCAGCTCGCAACGGGGATCAACTAATGAAAAACTGTTTTTT